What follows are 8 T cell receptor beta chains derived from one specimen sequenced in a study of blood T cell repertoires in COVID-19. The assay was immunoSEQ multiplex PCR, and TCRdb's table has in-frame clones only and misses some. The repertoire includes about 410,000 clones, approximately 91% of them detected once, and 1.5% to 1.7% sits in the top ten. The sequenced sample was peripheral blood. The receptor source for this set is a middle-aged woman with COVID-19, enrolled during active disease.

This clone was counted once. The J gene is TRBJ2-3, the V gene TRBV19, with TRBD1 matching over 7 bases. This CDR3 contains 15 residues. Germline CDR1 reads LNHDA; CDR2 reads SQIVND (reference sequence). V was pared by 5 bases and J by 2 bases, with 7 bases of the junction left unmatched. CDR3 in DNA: TGTGCCAGTAGTCCATCACAGGGGATCACAGATACGCAGTATTTT. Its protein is CASSPSQGITDTQYF. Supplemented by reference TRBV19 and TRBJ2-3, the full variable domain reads DGGITQSPKYLFRKEGQNVTLSCEQNLNHDAMYWYRQDPGQGLRLIYYSQIVNDFQKGDIAEGYSVSREKKESFPLTVTSAQKNPTAFYLCASSPSQGITDTQYFGPGTRLTVL.

CDR3 sequence reads: CASSPRGRETQYF. The CDR3 bases are TGTGCCAGCTCACCAAGGGGGCGAGAGACCCAGTACTTC. The V call is TRBV18, the J call TRBJ2-5; 7 nucleotides line up with TRBD1. Trimming at V came to 2 bases and at J to 4 bases, leaving 1 base not matched to a gene. The CDR3 consists of 13 residues. Germline CDR1 KGHSH, CDR2 LQKENI.

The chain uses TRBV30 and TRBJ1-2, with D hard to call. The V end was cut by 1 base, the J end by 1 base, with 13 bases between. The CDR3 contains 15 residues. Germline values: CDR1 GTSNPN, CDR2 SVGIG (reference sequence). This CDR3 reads CAWSERARGNYGYTF. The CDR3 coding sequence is TGTGCCTGGAGTGAAAGGGCCCGGGGTAACTATGGCTACACCTTC.

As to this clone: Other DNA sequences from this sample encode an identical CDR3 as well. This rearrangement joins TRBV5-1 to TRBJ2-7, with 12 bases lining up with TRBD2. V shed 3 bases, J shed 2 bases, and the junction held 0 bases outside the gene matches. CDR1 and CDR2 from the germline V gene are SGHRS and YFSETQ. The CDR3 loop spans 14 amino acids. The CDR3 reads CASSSSGGAYEQYF. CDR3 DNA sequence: TGCGCCAGCAGCTCTAGCGGGGGGGCCTACGAGCAGTACTTC.

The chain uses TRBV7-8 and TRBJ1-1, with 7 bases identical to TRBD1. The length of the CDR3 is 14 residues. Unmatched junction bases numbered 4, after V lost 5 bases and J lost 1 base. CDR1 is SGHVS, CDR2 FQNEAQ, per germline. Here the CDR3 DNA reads TGTGCCAGCAGCCAAGGGACAGCGAACACTGAAGCTTTCTTT. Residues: CASSQGTANTEAFF.

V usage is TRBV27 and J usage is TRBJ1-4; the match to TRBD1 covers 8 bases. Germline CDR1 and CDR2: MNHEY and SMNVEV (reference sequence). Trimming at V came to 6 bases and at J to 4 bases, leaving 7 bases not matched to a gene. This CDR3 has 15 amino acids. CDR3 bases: TGTGCCAGCAGGCAGCAGGGGGCGGGTAATGAAAAACTGTTTTTT. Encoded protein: CASRQQGAGNEKLFF.

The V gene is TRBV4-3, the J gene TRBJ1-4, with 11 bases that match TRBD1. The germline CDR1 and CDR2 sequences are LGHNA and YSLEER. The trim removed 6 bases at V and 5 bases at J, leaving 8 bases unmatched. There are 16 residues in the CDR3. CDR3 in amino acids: CASRRDRGGSNEKLFF. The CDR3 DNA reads TGCGCCAGCAGACGGGACAGGGGGGGATCAAATGAAAAACTGTTTTTT.

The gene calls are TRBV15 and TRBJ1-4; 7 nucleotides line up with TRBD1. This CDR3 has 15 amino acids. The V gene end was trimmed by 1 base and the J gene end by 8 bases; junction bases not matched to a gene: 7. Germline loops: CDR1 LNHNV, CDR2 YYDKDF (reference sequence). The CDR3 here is CATSRVQRGREKLFF. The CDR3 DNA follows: TGTGCCACCAGCAGAGTGCAGAGGGGGCGAGAAAAACTGTTTTTT.